This T cell receptor (beta chain) derives from a study of identical twins. Via MiXCR, TCRdb re-called the 5' RACE reads, giving one row per CDR3 protein. The data contain a few hundred thousand distinct CDR3 sequences, about 13% of them singletons. In germline, CDR1 is SGHAT, CDR2 FQNNGV. This CDR3 has 14 amino acids. V lost 5 bases to trimming and J lost 2 bases, with 10 bases between them. This clonotype was found many times. The target antigen is unknown. Overall study findings and caveats: Fewer insertions characterized abundant cord blood beta clonotypes, whereas memory repertoires showed none. Cross-sectional statistical analysis, not tracking of the same donors, underpinned the conclusions.

These sequences were also reported in another study, on yellow fever vaccine responses in identical twins.

This sequence joins TRBV11-2 and TRBJ2-1; no clear D gene. This TCR was recovered from a woman aged 18-30 years in good health. The sequenced material came from memory (CD45RO+) T cells sorted from blood. The CDR3 coding sequence is TGTGCCAGCAGCACCCAGAGCCCCTACAATGAGCAGTTCTTC. This encodes CASSTQSPYNEQFF.